This TCR beta chain originates from a study of T cell therapy after organ transplantation. Of note for this clone: Antigen specificity is unknown.

TCRdb keeps only in-frame clones here, not all; method: immunoSEQ multiplex PCR. The profile shows some 48,000 clones, approximately 94% of them singletons. The V and J ends lost 6 bases and 8 bases, in that order; junction bases with no gene match: 15. Germline V gene data show CDR1 as MNHEY and CDR2 as SMNVEV (reference sequence). This CDR3 is built from 16 residues. The sample in question was CD8+ T cells from blood, obtained before autologous CMV-specific T cell therapy. V is TRBV27 and J is TRBJ2-2, with 7 bases aligning to TRBD1. The TCR sequence derives from a human patient who had received a solid organ transplant and had CMV disease. In nucleotides, the CDR3 is TGTGCCAGCAGAACACGTTGGGACAGAAGTCGAGGGGAGCTGTTTTTT. Encoded protein: CASRTRWDRSRGELFF.